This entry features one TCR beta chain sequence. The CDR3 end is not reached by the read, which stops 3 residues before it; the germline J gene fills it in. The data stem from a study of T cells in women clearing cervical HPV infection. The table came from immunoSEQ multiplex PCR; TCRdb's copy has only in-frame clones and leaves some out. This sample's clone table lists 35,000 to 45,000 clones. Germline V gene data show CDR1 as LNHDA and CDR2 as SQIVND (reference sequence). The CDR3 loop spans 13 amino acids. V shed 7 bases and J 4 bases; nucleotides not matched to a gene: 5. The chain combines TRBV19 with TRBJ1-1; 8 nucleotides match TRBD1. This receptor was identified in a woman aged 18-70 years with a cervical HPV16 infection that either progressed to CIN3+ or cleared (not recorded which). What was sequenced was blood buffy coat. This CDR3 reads CASNPGGFTEAFF. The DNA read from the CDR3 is TGTGCCAGTAACCCAGGGGGCTTCACTGAA.